The T cell receptor (beta chain) described here comes from a study of blood T cell repertoires in COVID-19. Across the whole study: The United States, Italy and Spain supplied acute and convalescent COVID-19 samples.

V lost 3 bases to trimming and J lost 4 bases, with 21 bases between them. The CDR3 is 18 residues long. Germline loops: CDR1 LGHNT, CDR2 FRNRAP. Clinical history as reported by participants underpinned cohort assignment. Original processing methods: Reference gene primer amplification gave nucleated cell count estimates. Produced via immunoSEQ multiplex PCR; TCRdb's table is partial and in-frame only. The V and J calls and the clone size are those of that table, but D and trimming were determined from the DNA. The repertoire holds hundreds of thousands of clones, with roughly 86% as singletons. The J gene is TRBJ2-2, the V gene TRBV12-5; D may be TRBD2 (5 bases). This sequence was found in a woman in her 30s who had recovered from COVID-19. The sequenced material came from PBMCs or T cells enriched from blood (not recorded which). The CDR3 reads CASGFELKTKSGTGELFF. CDR3 nucleotides: TGTGCTAGTGGTTTCGAACTGAAGACTAAGTCGGGCACCGGGGAGCTGTTTTTT.